This T cell receptor (beta chain) was observed in a study of T cell changes during pregnancy in multiple sclerosis (dated 2019 in TCRdb). Looking at the study overall: Changes in the T cell repertoire over the course of pregnancy were examined in this study in women with multiple sclerosis.

The germline V gene specifies MNHEY as CDR1 and SVGAGI as CDR2. Germline trimming amounts to 8 bases on V and 3 bases on J, with 6 as the count of junction bases outside the gene matches. The CDR3 contains 14 residues, cysteine and phenylalanine counted. Here the CDR3 DNA is all that survives: 42 bases in frame from base 1. A note on this clone: There is no known antigen for this receptor. No qualities accompany the bases; no much larger clone lies one base away.

Library generation was performed with the immunoSEQ multiplex PCR assay. As stored in TCRdb, this immuneACCESS dataset retains in-frame rearrangements with V and J assigned. A fraction of the clones does not appear; measured against another copy, unresolved V genes explain less than half of the discrepancy, and the remainder lacks a known reason. Counted in this sample were around 60,000 clones; around 93% of them appeared once. Around 2.7% of the sample is held by the ten biggest clonotypes. This specimen was peripheral blood, taken in the second trimester of pregnancy. The sequence was collected from a female donor in good health, enrolled as a control in a pregnancy study. The chain couples TRBV6-5 to TRBJ2-3; the junction holds 9 bases that match TRBD2. The DNA sequence is as follows: TGTGCCAGCCGAGCGGGGGGTTCGACAGATACGCAGTATTTT. This sequence encodes CASRAGGSTDTQYF.